This passage covers 24 T cell receptor beta chains from one sample sequenced in a study of blood T cell repertoires in COVID-19. TCRdb keeps only in-frame clones here, not all; method: immunoSEQ multiplex PCR. The top ten clones hold approximately 5% of a sample with more than 9,500 clones, approximately 85% of them seen once. The sequenced sample consisted of peripheral blood. Every receptor here comes from a human donor in a cohort sampled during active COVID-19.

The chain is built from TRBV5-1 and TRBJ2-5, with a possible D match to TRBD1 (7 bases). The CDR3 contains 15 residues. CDR1 is SGHRS, CDR2 YFSETQ, per germline. V was cut by 3 bases and J by 3 bases, with 15 bases left in between. CDR3 in amino acids: CASSSQDRREETQYF. In DNA, the CDR3 is TGCGCCAGCAGCTCACAGGACAGGAGGGAAGAGACCCAGTACTTC.

This clone was recorded a few times. V is TRBV4-1 and J is TRBJ1-4; tentatively, D is TRBD1 (6 bases). V was cut by 6 bases and J by 7 bases, with 15 bases left in between. CDR3 length equals 14 residues. Germline V gene data show CDR1 as MGHRA and CDR2 as YSYEKL. CDR3 coding DNA: TGCGCCAGCAGAAGTTCCCAGGGGAGTGAAAAACTGTTTTTT. It is translated as CASRSSQGSEKLFF.

The rearrangement joins TRBV5-6 to TRBJ2-3, with 7 positions matching TRBD1. This CDR3 is 18 amino acids long. V dropped 0 bases and J dropped 2; count of bases not matched to a gene: 12. Germline V gene data show CDR1 as SGHDT and CDR2 as YYEEEE. DNA of the CDR3: TGTGCCAGCAGCTTGGCCGGGGTAGGGGGCATTCACACAGATACGCAGTATTTT. Encoded protein: CASSLAGVGGIHTDTQYF.

The J gene is TRBJ1-1, the V gene TRBV6-1; TRBD1 might be the D (6 bases). V was cut by 3 bases and J by 4 bases, with 9 bases left in between. The CDR3 extends over 13 amino acids. Germline V gene sequence: CDR1 MNHNS, CDR2 SASEGT. This CDR3 is CASSDRGGTEAFF. CDR3 bases: TGTGCCAGCAGTGACAGGGGCGGCACTGAAGCTTTCTTT.

The V call is TRBV19, the J call TRBJ2-3, with 13 bases lining up with TRBD2. V shed 5 bases, J shed 3 bases, and the junction held 14 bases outside the gene matches. The CDR3 length is 19 residues. CDR1 LNHDA and CDR2 SQIVND come from the germline V gene (reference sequence). The CDR3 spells CASSPGLAGAIMGTDTQYF. In DNA, the CDR3 is TGTGCCAGTAGTCCCGGACTAGCGGGGGCGATCATGGGGACAGATACGCAGTATTTT. Complete variable domain (other parts from reference TRBV19 and TRBJ2-3): DGGITQSPKYLFRKEGQNVTLSCEQNLNHDAMYWYRQDPGQGLRLIYYSQIVNDFQKGDIAEGYSVSREKKESFPLTVTSAQKNPTAFYLCASSPGLAGAIMGTDTQYFGPGTRLTVL.

V and J are TRBV15 and TRBJ1-2; D is unresolved. The CDR3 has 18 amino acids. CDR1 and CDR2 (germline): LNHNV, YYDKDF (reference sequence). V gave up 0 bases and J gave up 4 bases, with 21 bases separating them. The CDR3 here is CATSRDPLSGSHTYGYTF. The CDR3 DNA reads TGTGCCACCAGCAGAGATCCCCTAAGTGGGAGCCATACCTATGGCTACACCTTC.

The V gene is TRBV27, the J gene TRBJ2-7, with 7 positions matching TRBD1. Germline V gives CDR1 MNHEY, CDR2 SMNVEV (reference sequence). The CDR3 sequence is 15 residues long. The trim removed 5 bases at V and 4 bases at J, leaving 11 bases unmatched. CDR3 bases: TGTGCCAGCAGTCCACATCGGGACAGAGGATACGAGCAGTACTTC. Translating it yields CASSPHRDRGYEQYF.

This chain joins TRBV12-3 or TRBV12-4 and TRBJ2-7; the D is unclear. The V end was cut by 5 bases, the J end by 3 bases, with 5 bases between. This CDR3 has 11 amino acids. CDR3 loop: CASSNGYEQYF. Written as DNA, the CDR3 is TGTGCCAGCAGTAACGGCTACGAGCAGTACTTC.

This chain joins TRBV30 and TRBJ1-2; 11 nucleotides agree with TRBD1. This CDR3 is 16 amino acids long. The J segment lost 2 bases and the V segment lost 3 bases, leaving 8 bases of the junction unmatched. Germline values: CDR1 GTSNPN, CDR2 SVGIG (reference sequence). The CDR3 DNA reads TGTGCCTGGAGCCGACGGGACAGGGGGTCCAACTATGGCTACACCTTC. Translating it yields CAWSRRDRGSNYGYTF.

V gene TRBV29-1 combines with J gene TRBJ2-1; D gene unclear. The CDR3 loop spans 11 amino acids. Trimming stripped 5 bases from V and 6 bases from J, with 8 bases between. In germline, CDR1 is SQVTM, CDR2 ANQGSEA. CDR3 coding DNA: TGCAGCGTTAAGAGAGGCAATGAGCAGTTCTTC. Translating it yields CSVKRGNEQFF.

The chain recombines TRBV20-1 with TRBJ1-4, with 11 bases lining up with TRBD1. The ends lost 3 bases at V and 8 bases at J; junction bases unmatched: 5. The CDR3 is made up of 14 amino acids. From germline, CDR1 is DFQATT and CDR2 SNEGSKA (reference sequence). CDR3 nucleotide sequence: TGCAGTGCTAGTGGGGGGACAGGGGGAGAAAAACTGTTTTTT. Protein sequence: CSASGGTGGEKLFF.

V usage is TRBV18 and J usage is TRBJ1-1; D gene ambiguous. Trimming stripped 3 bases from V and 0 bases from J, with 8 bases between. The CDR3 extends over 14 amino acids. Germline values: CDR1 KGHSH, CDR2 LQKENI. CDR3 in DNA: TGTGCCAGCTCACCTATAGTCGTGAACACTGAAGCTTTCTTT. Its protein is CASSPIVVNTEAFF. Drawing the rest from reference TRBV18 and TRBJ1-1, the complete variable domain is NAGVMQNPRHLVRRRGQEARLRCSPMKGHSHVYWYRQLPEEGLKFMVYLQKENIIDESGMPKERFSAEFPKEGPSILRIQQVVRGDSAAYFCASSPIVVNTEAFFGQGTRLTVV.

The CDR3 DNA reads TGTGCCAGCAGCTTAGGGATAGCTAGCGGGCTTCGGACTGATACGCAGTATTTT. This gives the protein CASSLGIASGLRTDTQYF. The V call is TRBV7-9, the J call TRBJ2-3, with 8 bases aligning to TRBD2. CDR1 and CDR2 (germline): SEHNR, FQNEAQ (reference sequence). This CDR3 is 18 amino acids long. V shed 1 base, J shed 6 bases, and the junction held 15 bases outside the gene matches.

This chain joins TRBV20-1 and TRBJ1-2, with TRBD1 matching over 8 bases. The junction had 13 bases not matched to a gene; V was cut back by 3 bases and J by 4 bases. This CDR3 contains 16 residues. In germline, CDR1 is DFQATT, CDR2 SNEGSKA (reference sequence). For the CDR3, the DNA is TGCAGTGCTAGTTTTTCGGGACAGGTCCTACGCTATGGCTACACCTTC. This codes for CSASFSGQVLRYGYTF.

J is TRBJ1-6 and V is TRBV6-7; a weak D match, TRBD1 (5 bases). TRBV6-7 counts as an open reading frame of uncertain function. This CDR3 comprises 15 residues. Deletions cut 4 bases from V and 5 bases from J, with 12 bases between. CDR3 protein: CASSSLTVDNSPLHF. The CDR3 bases are TGTGCCAGCAGTTCCCTGACAGTAGATAATTCACCCCTCCACTTT.

V and J are TRBV4-2 and TRBJ1-4; D is ambiguous. The CDR3 runs 18 residues. Trimming shortened V by 2 bases and J by 8 bases, and 24 bases separated the two germline ends. The V gene's germline CDR1 is LGHNA and CDR2 YNFKEQ. The CDR3 sequence is CASSQPSKPPPTSEKLFF. DNA for the CDR3: TGTGCCAGCAGCCAACCCTCCAAACCTCCTCCGACTAGCGAAAAACTGTTTTTT.

The rearrangement uses TRBV5-5 and TRBJ2-2; no reliable D call. The germline CDR1 and CDR2 sequences are SGHKS and YYEKEE (reference sequence). The CDR3 loop spans 16 amino acids. Between the trimmed V and J ends, which lost 0 bases and 5 bases, there was a span of 14 bases. The CDR3, as DNA: TGTGCCAGCAGCTTGGGACCAGTTCCCGGGACCGGGGAGCTGTTTTTT. Residues: CASSLGPVPGTGELFF.

The chain is built from TRBV21-1 and TRBJ2-4; the tabulated D call, TRBD1, remains unverified against the DNA. TRBV21-1 is a pseudogene. The CDR3 has 20 residues. DNA of the CDR3: TGTGCCAGCAGCAAAAAACCGGGACAGCCGAACCTCTTAGCCAAAAACATTCAGTACTTC. Its protein is CASSKKPGQPNLLAKNIQYF.

V is TRBV28 and J is TRBJ2-2, with D hard to call. CDR3 length: 13 amino acids. Germline assignment: CDR1 MDHEN and CDR2 SYDVKM. V was clipped by 7 bases and J by 0 bases, with 6 bases between them. The CDR3 DNA reads TGTGCCAGCACCAGTTCGAACACCGGGGAGCTGTTTTTT. Translated, it gives CASTSSNTGELFF.

The chain joins TRBV27 to TRBJ1-2, with 9 bases identical to TRBD1. The CDR3 has 13 amino acids. Looked up from germline, CDR1 is MNHEY and CDR2 is SMNVEV (reference sequence). The J segment lost 5 bases and the V segment lost 4 bases, leaving 2 bases of the junction unmatched. CDR3 coding DNA: TGTGCCAGCAGTTATGGACAGGGGTATGGCTACACCTTC. Translated, it gives CASSYGQGYGYTF.

The chain links TRBV28 to TRBJ1-3; D may be TRBD1 (6 bases). Germline values: CDR1 MDHEN, CDR2 SYDVKM. Trimming took off 4 bases at V and 0 bases at J, with 13 bases between the two ends. This CDR3 spans 16 amino acids. The CDR3 loop is CASSSTGDLSGNTIYF. The CDR3 nucleotides are TGTGCCAGCAGTTCGACAGGTGACCTCTCTGGAAACACCATATATTTT.

This clone has only one observation. This chain uses TRBV1 with TRBJ2-7; the table gives TRBD1 as D, unverified against the DNA. TRBV1 counts as a pseudogene. This CDR3 spans 12 amino acids. The CDR3 bases are TGCACCAGCGAAGACAACGGTGGGGAGCAGTACTTC. This gives the protein CTSEDNGGEQYF.

This clone was found once. The chain joins TRBV11-2 to TRBJ1-2; TRBD1 agrees at 7 bases. The CDR3 loop spans 13 amino acids. CDR1 is SGHAT, CDR2 FQNNGV, per germline. The V and J ends lost 2 bases and 8 bases, in that order; junction bases with no gene match: 5. The CDR3 DNA is TGTGCCAGCAGCTTACGCACAGGGGAGGGCTACACCTTC. Translated: CASSLRTGEGYTF.

This clone was seen a handful of times. This sequence joins TRBV6-2 or TRBV6-3 and TRBJ2-7; weak D call: TRBD2 (6 bases). This CDR3 contains 18 residues. V lost 6 bases and J lost 0, with 24 bases in between. Germline CDR1 is MNHEY and CDR2 is SVGEGT. CDR3 loop: CASSPPRTGVASSYEQYF. The CDR3 DNA sequence: TGTGCCAGCAGCCCTCCACGGACGGGGGTCGCCAGCTCCTACGAGCAGTACTTC.